Listed here is a single T cell receptor (beta chain). The repertoire was sequenced with immunoSEQ multiplex PCR; TCRdb's copy has only in-frame clones and lacks some. The sample gives 120,000 to 150,000 clones, around 85% of which show up once; approximately 3% is in the top ten. This entry belongs to a study of cytomegalovirus exposure and HLA in healthy donors. CDR1 SGHAT and CDR2 FQNNGV come from the germline V gene. Between the trimmed V and J ends, which lost 8 bases and 4 bases, there was a span of 18 bases. CDR3 length: 15 amino acids. The sample comprised PBMCs. This clonotype was obtained from a man younger than 30 in good health and CMV-seronegative. The chain links TRBV11-2 to TRBJ2-1, with D tentatively TRBD2 (7 bases). CDR3 sequence: CASRPLSGTYNEQFF. The CDR3 coding sequence is TGTGCCAGCCGGCCCCTAAGCGGGACATACAATGAGCAGTTCTTC.